The T cell receptor beta chain described here comes from a study of spatial heterogeneity in lung cancer. Described time point: sample taken at primary tumor resection. The CDR3 has 15 residues. Trimming shortened V by 3 bases and J by 3 bases, and 12 bases separated the two germline ends. Germline lookup yields CDR1 MNHEY and CDR2 SMNVEV (reference sequence). The table lists this clonotype with many counts. TCRdb itself ran the 5' RACE reads through MiXCR, one entry per CDR3 protein. The sample holds tens of thousands of distinct CDR3 sequences; less than 6.5% are singletons and the top ten take less than 30%.

The receptor was isolated from a female donor with early-stage non-small cell lung cancer. The chain is built from TRBV27 and TRBJ1-5; the D is unclear. This material consisted of PBMCs, taken at surgery. This CDR3 reads CASSLRSGDNQPQHF. Here the CDR3 DNA reads TGTGCCAGCAGTTTGAGGTCCGGGGACAATCAGCCCCAGCATTTT.